This TCR beta chain was observed in a study of blood T cell repertoires in COVID-19. About the research overall: The study drew acute and convalescent COVID-19 samples from the United States, Italy and Spain. T cells, B-cell-depleted T cells, or PBMCs provided the cDNA or gDNA that served as material.

V gave up 6 bases and J gave up 0 bases, with 11 bases separating them. From germline, CDR1 is MDHEN and CDR2 SYDVKM. The CDR3 is 15 residues long. This clone was seen more than once but under ten times. Measured with immunoSEQ multiplex PCR; TCRdb has only the in-frame clones, and not every one. This repertoire shows around 160,000 clones, around 80% found once; its top ten account for roughly 9.6%. Source material: peripheral blood. V usage is TRBV28 and J usage is TRBJ2-2, with D possibly matching TRBD1 (5 bases). This TCR was sampled from a man aged 60 to 69 with active or convalescent COVID-19. The CDR3 DNA follows: TGTGCCAGCAGGAAGTGGGGCGCGAACACCGGGGAGCTGTTTTTT. Its translation is CASRKWGANTGELFF.